This T cell receptor (beta chain) was obtained from a study of identical twins. TCRdb re-called the 5' RACE reads with MiXCR, one entry per CDR3 protein. The sample has 300,000 to 400,000 distinct CDR3 sequences; approximately 8.8% are singletons. Germline V gives CDR1 MGHDK, CDR2 SYGVNS. V lost 2 bases and J 2 bases, leaving 13 bases between the germline ends. This CDR3 has 16 amino acids. The sample was naive T cells sorted from blood. The source of this sequence is a woman aged 45-59 years in good health. The chain has TRBV25-1 and TRBJ2-4, with D tentatively TRBD1 (5 bases). The DNA for the CDR3 is TGTGCCAGCAGTGAAAGAGACAGACGGACCAAAAACATTCAGTACTTC. It specifies CASSERDRRTKNIQYF.